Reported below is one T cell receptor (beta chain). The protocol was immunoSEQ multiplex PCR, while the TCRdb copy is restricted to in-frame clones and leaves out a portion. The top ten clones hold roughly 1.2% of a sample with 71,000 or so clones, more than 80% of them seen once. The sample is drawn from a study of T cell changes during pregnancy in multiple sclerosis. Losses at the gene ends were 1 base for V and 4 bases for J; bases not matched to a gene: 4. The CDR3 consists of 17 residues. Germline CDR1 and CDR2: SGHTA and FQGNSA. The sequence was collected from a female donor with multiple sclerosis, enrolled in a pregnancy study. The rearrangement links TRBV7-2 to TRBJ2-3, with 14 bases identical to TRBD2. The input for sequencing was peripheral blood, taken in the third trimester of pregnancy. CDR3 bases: TGTGCCAGCAGCTTAGTGACTAGCGGGAGGGCCCCAGATACGCAGTATTTT. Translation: CASSLVTSGRAPDTQYF.